The rows below give T cell receptor beta chains drawn from one sample of a study of blood T cell repertoires in COVID-19. The method was immunoSEQ multiplex PCR; TCRdb's version includes in-frame clones alone and lacks a portion of them. This sample carries 450,000 to 500,000 clones, over 75% of them seen once, and the ten largest clones take about 3.2%. The sequenced sample was peripheral blood. The receptor source for this set is a human donor in a cohort sampled during active COVID-19. Each CDR3 is given with its conserved first and last residue.

TRBV9,TRBJ1-3,15,CASSENRASGNTIYF
TRBV5-1,TRBJ2-3,16,CASSLEGAGGTDTQYF
TRBV30,TRBJ2-4,14,CAGGRRREGNIQYF
TRBV19,TRBJ2-7,15,CASSIFTGGAYEQYF
TRBV28,TRBJ1-2,14,CASSFGTGGSGYTF
TRBV6-2/TRBV6-3,TRBJ2-1,13,CASSYGGHNEQFF
TRBV6-5,TRBJ2-2,13,CASRRGSAGELFF
TRBV5-5,TRBJ1-2,14,CASSFREANYGYTF
TRBV2,TRBJ2-3,14,CASIPGLVTDTQYF
TRBV5-1,TRBJ1-2,14,CASSLEGQNYGYTF
TRBV15,TRBJ1-4,13,CATSRELNEKLFF
TRBV7-2,TRBJ2-1,15,CASSLGAASYNEQFF
TRBV19,TRBJ1-5,16,CASNGIKRGSNQPQHF
TRBV7-8,TRBJ2-3,15,CASSWTSGSTDTQYF
TRBV7-9,TRBJ2-3,17,CASSLGLGTASTDTQYF
TRBV5-1,TRBJ2-2,14,CASSVTQNTGELFF
TRBV19,TRBJ1-1,14,CASTPYRGNTEAFF
TRBV27,TRBJ1-2,15,CASSSQGALNYGYTF
TRBV7-9,TRBJ2-7,14,CASSARVGGYEQYF
TRBV6-5,TRBJ1-1,13,CAVRYRVETEAFF
TRBV6-5,TRBJ1-2,15,CASSYMGASNYGYTF
TRBV5-4,TRBJ1-2,15,CASSSGTTSNYGYTF